The 31 T cell receptor beta chains given below trace back to one sample, sequenced in a study of T cells in Graves' hyperthyroidism and ophthalmopathy. Amplified TCR beta CDR3 regions came from RNA transcripts. Carried out on the TCR CDR3, a first-round RT-PCR used the HTBI primer set. TCRdb fed the multiplex PCR reads into MiXCR, producing one record per CDR3 protein. This table has hundreds of thousands of distinct CDR3 sequences, around 15% appearing once. Sequences were obtained from blood. All receptors derive from a woman aged 18-29 years with Graves' hyperthyroidism.

This clonotype appeared many times. V gene TRBV3-1 combines with J gene TRBJ2-1, with D maybe TRBD2 (5 bases). V was pared by 0 bases and J by 8 bases, with 8 bases between. From germline, CDR1 is LGHDT and CDR2 YNNKEL (reference sequence). The CDR3 runs 13 residues. For the CDR3, the DNA is TGTGCCAGCAGCCAAGAGGGAGACCATGAGCAGTTCTTC. It is translated as CASSQEGDHEQFF.

This clonotype has ten or more counts. The chain employs TRBV9 and TRBJ2-2; 9 bases align to TRBD2. V was pared by 0 bases and J by 5 bases, with 5 bases of the junction left unmatched. Per the germline V gene, CDR1 is SGDLS and CDR2 is YYNGEE. The CDR3 contains 16 residues. The CDR3 here is CASSVGSGSETGELFF. CDR3 coding DNA: TGTGCCAGCAGCGTAGGTAGCGGGAGCGAGACCGGGGAGCTGTTTTTT.

The V call is TRBV7-3, the J call TRBJ2-5; no reliable D call. Germline CDR1 SGHTA, CDR2 FQGTGA. The CDR3 covers 13 residues. Trimming pared 8 bases from V and 5 bases from J, leaving 15 bases between. CDR3 loop: CASGPGTGETQYF. In DNA form, the CDR3 reads TGTGCCAGCGGGCCCGGCACTGGCGAGACCCAGTACTTC.

The rearrangement joins TRBV28 to TRBJ2-7; the match to TRBD1 covers 7 bases. Unmatched junction bases numbered 8, after V lost 6 bases and J lost 0 bases. Germline CDR1 is MDHEN and CDR2 is SYDVKM. This CDR3 has 15 residues. The CDR3 DNA sequence: TGTGCCAGCAGCCTGACGACAGGGACCTCCTACGAGCAGTACTTC. Its protein product is CASSLTTGTSYEQYF.

Many counts were recorded for this clonotype. This chain joins TRBV27 and TRBJ2-1; D is perhaps TRBD1 (6 bases). CDR1 and CDR2 from the germline V gene are MNHEY and SMNVEV (reference sequence). V was pared by 5 bases and J by 6 bases, with 20 bases between. The CDR3 totals 16 residues. The CDR3 loop is CASSLNTGLDINEQFF. CDR3 bases: TGTGCCAGCAGTCTAAATACAGGGTTGGACATCAATGAGCAGTTCTTC.

The chain has TRBV9 and TRBJ2-1; TRBD2 matches at 8 bases. Trimming removed 4 bases from V and 3 bases from J; junction bases left unmatched: 9. The CDR3 spans 16 residues. CDR1 and CDR2 (germline): SGDLS, YYNGEE. In DNA form, the CDR3 reads TGTGCCAGCAGCCCCCCCTTGAGCGGGGGCTACAATGAGCAGTTCTTC. Amino acid sequence: CASSPPLSGGYNEQFF.

This clonotype was seen many times. V gene TRBV18 combines with J gene TRBJ2-1; the D is unclear. Germline CDR1 is KGHSH and CDR2 is LQKENI. The CDR3 has 15 amino acids. V dropped 3 bases and J dropped 9 bases, with 18 bases sitting between them. CDR3 bases: TGTGCCAGCTCACCCAATAGGACCCGCTCTTCTGAGCAGTTCTTC. Translated: CASSPNRTRSSEQFF.

With regard to this clonotype: This may be a read error, as it is one base from a much larger clone. In this CDR3 the conserved last residue, phenylalanine or tryptophan, is missing, so a read error is likely. This rearrangement joins TRBV30 to TRBJ2-1; D unclear. The CDR3 is 11 residues long. In germline, CDR1 is GTSNPN, CDR2 SVGIG (reference sequence). V lost 1 base and J lost 6, with 4 bases in between. Written as DNA, the CDR3 is TGTGCCTGGAGTGAGATCAATGAGCAGTTCATC. It specifies CAWSEINEQFI.

There are a few counts of this clonotype. CDR3 nucleotides: TGCAGTGGACTAGCGGGAATTGAGCAGTTCTTC. It codes for CSGLAGIEQFF. The chain is built from TRBV20-1 and TRBJ2-1; 11 bases line up with TRBD2. CDR3 length: 11 amino acids. The V gene end was trimmed by 7 bases and the J gene end by 9 bases; junction bases not matched to a gene: 2. Germline V gives CDR1 DFQATT, CDR2 SNEGSKA (reference sequence).

The sample holds many counts of this clonotype. The CDR3: CASSPVVGQKTYEQYF. CDR3 nucleotide sequence: TGTGCCAGCAGCCCAGTCGTTGGACAGAAAACCTACGAGCAGTACTTC. The rearrangement joins TRBV7-9 to TRBJ2-7; possible D gene TRBD1, 6 bases. Germline V gives CDR1 SEHNR, CDR2 FQNEAQ (reference sequence). The V gene lost 5 bases and the J gene lost 2 bases, with 19 bases spanning the gap. The CDR3 consists of 16 residues.

Ten or more counts support this clonotype. The chain combines TRBV2 with TRBJ2-7; 8 bases match TRBD2. The CDR3 extends over 15 amino acids. Germline V gene sequence: CDR1 SNHLY, CDR2 FYNNEI. J was trimmed by 2 bases and V by 0 bases; bases with no gene match: 3. Here the CDR3 DNA reads TGTGCCAGCAGTGAAGCGACTAGCGTTGCCTACGAGCAGTACTTC. As protein: CASSEATSVAYEQYF. Based on the CDR3 plus reference TRBV2 and TRBJ2-7, the full variable domain is EPEVTQTPSHQVTQMGQEVILRCVPISNHLYFYWYRQILGQKVEFLVSFYNNEISEKSEIFDDQFSVERPDGSNFTLKIRSTKLEDSAMYFCASSEATSVAYEQYFGPGTRLTVT.

The chain carries TRBV7-2 and TRBJ2-3; D unresolved. V was trimmed by 5 bases and J by 3 bases, leaving 12 bases between them. The CDR3 has 14 amino acids. CDR1 and CDR2 from the germline V gene are SGHTA and FQGNSA. The DNA of the CDR3 is TGTGCCAGCAGCAACCCGAGCTGGACAGATACGCAGTATTTT. Its translation: CASSNPSWTDTQYF.

This clonotype has a count of ten or more. The chain employs TRBV7-6 and TRBJ2-7, with 9 bases identical to TRBD1. The J segment lost 5 bases and the V segment lost 5 bases, leaving 4 bases of the junction unmatched. Germline CDR1 is SGHVS and CDR2 is FNYEAQ. The CDR3 runs 13 residues. The CDR3, as DNA: TGTGCCAGCAGCCGACAGGGGGGCAACGAGCAGTACTTC. Encoded protein: CASSRQGGNEQYF.

This clonotype occurred many times. The rearrangement joins TRBV11-2 to TRBJ2-1, with TRBD1 matching over 7 bases. CDR3 length: 13 amino acids. The V gene's germline CDR1 is SGHAT and CDR2 FQNNGV. J lost 8 bases, V lost 5 bases, and 6 bases had no gene match. Here the CDR3 reads CASSVNRGHEQFF. The CDR3 nucleotides read TGTGCCAGCAGCGTGAACAGGGGACATGAGCAGTTCTTC.

This clonotype was seen repeatedly, ten times or more. This chain joins TRBV29-1 and TRBJ1-1; D gene unclear. Germline CDR1 is SQVTM and CDR2 is ANQGSEA. The CDR3 is made up of 14 amino acids. Trimming left V 4 bases short and J 0 bases short, with 12 bases between. CDR3 residues: CSVVPQEVNTEAFF. Written as DNA, the CDR3 is TGCAGCGTTGTGCCCCAAGAGGTGAACACTGAAGCTTTCTTT. Based on the CDR3 plus reference TRBV29-1 and TRBJ1-1, the full variable domain is SAVISQKPSRDICQRGTSLTIQCQVDSQVTMMFWYRQQPGQSLTLIATANQGSEATYESGFVIDKFPISRPNLTFSTLTVSNMSPEDSSIYLCSVVPQEVNTEAFFGQGTRLTVV.

A word on this clonotype: Germline and junction disagree at one end, which may indicate a read error. CDR3 DNA: TGTGGCAGCAGCCAACCGGGCCCTTCCTACGAGCAGTACTTC. Its translation: CGSSQPGPSYEQYF. The chain combines TRBV14 with TRBJ2-7; D gene unclear. The CDR3 contains 14 residues. The germline CDR1 and CDR2 sequences are SGHDN and FVKESK. Using reference TRBV14 and TRBJ2-7 for the parts outside the CDR3, the full variable domain is EAGVTQFPSHSVIEKGQTVTLRCDPISGHDNLYWYRRVMGKEIKFLLHFVKESKQDESGMPNNRFLAERTGGTYSTLKVQPAELEDSGVYFCGSSQPGPSYEQYFGPGTRLTVT.

This clonotype has only a few counts. V is TRBV9 and J is TRBJ2-7; D may be TRBD2 (5 bases). The ends were cut back, 0 bases at V and 4 bases at J, with 14 bases in the middle. The CDR3 consists of 15 residues. Germline assignment: CDR1 SGDLS and CDR2 YYNGEE. CDR3 amino acids: CASSVGEARTYEQYF. The CDR3 DNA sequence: TGTGCCAGCAGCGTAGGAGAGGCCCGGACTTACGAGCAGTACTTC.

This clonotype was seen more than once but under ten times. CDR3 in amino acids: CASSSHTNHYEQYF. As DNA, the CDR3 is TGCGCCAGCAGCTCGCACACAAACCACTACGAGCAGTACTTC. This chain links TRBV5-1 with TRBJ2-7; D is unclear. Per germline, CDR1 SGHRS and CDR2 YFSETQ. V lost 3 bases and J 3 bases, leaving 13 bases between the germline ends. The CDR3 spans 14 residues. Using reference TRBV5-1 and TRBJ2-7 for the parts outside the CDR3, the full variable domain is KAGVTQTPRYLIKTRGQQVTLSCSPISGHRSVSWYQQTPGQGLQFLFEYFSETQRNKGNFPGRFSGRQFSNSRSEMNVSTLELGDSALYLCASSSHTNHYEQYFGPGTRLTVT.

The V gene is TRBV9, the J gene TRBJ1-1, with TRBD1 matching 8 bases. Germline lookup yields CDR1 SGDLS and CDR2 YYNGEE. Unmatched junction bases numbered 4, after V lost 3 bases and J lost 0 bases. This CDR3 comprises 15 residues. The CDR3 DNA follows: TGTGCCAGCAGCGCCCCGGACAGGGTGAACACTGAAGCTTTCTTT. Translated, it gives CASSAPDRVNTEAFF.

There are many counts of this clonotype. V is TRBV18 and J is TRBJ1-2, with 7 nucleotides matching TRBD1. The length of the CDR3 is 14 residues. Germline CDR1 KGHSH, CDR2 LQKENI. The ends lost 6 bases at V and 3 bases at J; junction bases unmatched: 7. The CDR3 nucleotides read TGTGCCAGCTCGGAACAGGGGTACGACTATGGCTACACCTTC. Protein sequence: CASSEQGYDYGYTF.

This clonotype was detected once. This chain connects TRBV7-2 to TRBJ2-3, with 7 bases identical to TRBD2. V dropped 4 bases and J dropped 6; count of bases not matched to a gene: 7. This CDR3 comprises 14 residues. Germline CDR1 SGHTA, CDR2 FQGNSA. CDR3 nucleotides: TGTGCCAGCAGCTATGAAGCGGGAAGCGATACGCAGTATTTT. Translated: CASSYEAGSDTQYF.

This chain joins TRBV15 and TRBJ1-4; unclear D gene. Trimming removed 0 bases from V and 3 bases from J, with 8 bases in between. The CDR3 length is 15 residues. In germline, CDR1 is LNHNV, CDR2 YYDKDF (reference sequence). CDR3 residues: CATSRDSRSNEKLFF. The CDR3 DNA reads as TGTGCCACCAGCAGAGATTCCCGATCTAATGAAAAACTGTTTTTT.

This clonotype was recorded at least ten times. The V and J genes are TRBV7-9 and TRBJ2-7; 7 bases agree with TRBD2. The CDR3 is 14 residues long. Germline V gene data show CDR1 as SEHNR and CDR2 as FQNEAQ (reference sequence). V dropped 5 bases and J dropped 2; count of bases not matched to a gene: 6. CDR3 region: CASSPSGLPYEQYF. DNA of the CDR3: TGTGCCAGCAGCCCTAGCGGTCTGCCCTACGAGCAGTACTTC.

As concerns this clonotype: A much larger clone lies a single base off, so this may be a read error. The chain is built from TRBV7-9 and TRBJ1-1; D gene ambiguous. The CDR3 spans 13 residues. Germline loops: CDR1 SEHNR, CDR2 FQNEAQ (reference sequence). Trimming removed 9 bases from V and 0 bases from J, with 11 bases in between. The CDR3 is CARSSEVNTEAFF. CDR3 bases: TGTGCCAGAAGTTCAGAGGTGAACACTGAAGCTTTCTTT. The variable domain in full, with the rest retrieved from reference TRBV7-9 and TRBJ1-1, is DTGVSQNPRHKITKRGQNVTFRCDPISEHNRLYWYRQTLGQGPEFLTYFQNEAQLEKSRLLSDRFSAERPKGSFSTLEIQRTEQGDSAMYLCARSSEVNTEAFFGQGTRLTVV.

V and J are TRBV7-9 and TRBJ1-4, with D uncertain. Germline V gene sequence: CDR1 SEHNR, CDR2 FQNEAQ (reference sequence). This CDR3 comprises 15 residues. V was pared by 5 bases and J by 2 bases, with 12 bases between. For the CDR3, the DNA is TGTGCCAGCAGCCCTCCAGGCAGTACTAATGAAAAACTGTTTTTT. As protein: CASSPPGSTNEKLFF.

There are many counts of this clonotype. Compared with germline, one end of the junction differs, possibly owing to a read error. The chain combines TRBV20-1 with TRBJ2-7, with D hard to call. The germline V gene has CDR1 DFQATT and CDR2 SNEGSKA (reference sequence). This CDR3 contains 15 residues. The CDR3 here is CSARDTHSHSHEQYF. The CDR3, as DNA: TGCAGTGCTAGAGATACCCACAGCCACTCCCACGAGCAGTACTTC.

This clonotype was seen repeatedly, ten times or more. The chain joins TRBV11-3 to TRBJ2-7; 10 bases agree with TRBD1. After removal of 5 bases from V and 3 bases from J, the junction contained 7 bases not matched to a gene. Germline assignment: CDR1 SGHNT and CDR2 YENEEA. CDR3 length equals 15 residues. The CDR3 region is CASSPRRTGGYEQYF. DNA of the CDR3: TGTGCCAGCAGCCCCCGAAGGACAGGGGGCTACGAGCAGTACTTC.

This clonotype has at least ten counts. The chain combines TRBV7-3 with TRBJ2-3; 10 nucleotides agree with TRBD2. The CDR3 loop spans 15 amino acids. Germline V gene sequence: CDR1 SGHTA, CDR2 FQGTGA. V trimming: 4 bases; J trimming: 4 bases; junction bases outside the gene matches: 5. DNA of the CDR3: TGTGCCAGCAGCTCTCTAGCGGGAGTAGCAGATACGCAGTATTTT. This sequence encodes CASSSLAGVADTQYF. Full variable domain (rest looked up from reference TRBV7-3 and TRBJ2-3): GAGVSQTPSNKVTEKGKYVELRCDPISGHTALYWYRQSLGQGPEFLIYFQGTGAADDSGLPNDRFFAVRPEGSVSTLKIQRTERGDSAVYLCASSSLAGVADTQYFGPGTRLTVL.

In this sample, this clonotype turned up a few times. This chain links TRBV12-3 or TRBV12-4 with TRBJ2-1, with 9 nucleotides matching TRBD2. The CDR3 sequence is 15 residues long. Trimming took 8 bases from V and 2 from J; bases not matched to a gene: 7. In DNA form, the CDR3 reads TGTGCCAGCCTCAGGCGGGAGGGTACCTACAATGAGCAGTTCTTC. Translating it yields CASLRREGTYNEQFF.

The sample holds a few counts of this clonotype. The V and J genes are TRBV6-1 and TRBJ2-7, with D possibly being TRBD1 or TRBD2 (5 bases each). V lost 5 bases to trimming and J lost 2 bases, with 10 bases between them. The CDR3 runs 13 residues. Germline CDR1 reads MNHNS; CDR2 reads SASEGT. DNA of the CDR3: TGTGCCAGCAGTCGGGACGTAACCTACGAGCAGTACTTC. The encoded protein is CASSRDVTYEQYF.

Many counts were recorded for this clonotype. The chain combines TRBV18 with TRBJ1-5; 8 nucleotides agree with TRBD1. The CDR3 spans 16 residues. Germline trimming cut 6 bases from V and 7 bases from J; bases unmatched to any gene: 14. The germline V gene encodes CDR1 KGHSH and CDR2 LQKENI. The CDR3 bases are TGTGCCAGCTCGCGATACGCAGGGGGCGTACTCCAGCCCCAGCATTTT. It yields the protein CASSRYAGGVLQPQHF.